A selection of T cell receptor beta chains follows, all from one sample in a study of cytomegalovirus exposure and HLA in healthy donors. Clones were sequenced by immunoSEQ multiplex PCR, and TCRdb holds only the in-frame ones, with some missing. The sample's table shows tens of thousands of clones. The source material was PBMCs. The origin of the receptors is a woman under 40 in good health and CMV-seronegative. Each CDR3 is given with its conserved first and last residue. D genes are given only for firm matches.

cdr3_length	d_call	v_call	j_call	cdr3_nt	cdr3_aa
12	TRBD1	TRBV5-5	TRBJ2-7	TGTGCCAGCAGCCGAACAGGGGACGAGCAGTACTTC	CASSRTGDEQYF
14	TRBD2	TRBV7-7	TRBJ2-5	TGTGCTAGCTCCCCAGCGGGGGTAGCGGAGACCCAGTACTTC	CASSPAGVAETQYF
13	TRBD1	TRBV28	TRBJ1-2	TGTGCCAGCAGTTTAGGACAGGGATCTGGCTACACCTTC	CASSLGQGSGYTF
15	TRBD2	TRBV6-1	TRBJ2-3	TGTGCCAGCTCGGGACTAGCGGGGTCCGGGGATACGCAGTATTTT	CASSGLAGSGDTQYF
14	TRBD2	TRBV9	TRBJ2-5	TGTGCCAGCAGCCAAACTAGCGGGGCGGAGACCCAGTACTTC	CASSQTSGAETQYF
15	-	TRBV19	TRBJ1-5	TGTGCCAGTAGTATCAGGGGCAGACGCAATCAGCCCCAGCATTTT	CASSIRGRRNQPQHF
10	-	TRBV7-9	TRBJ1-1	TGTGCCACCAAGAACACTGAAGCTTTCTTT	CATKNTEAFF
15	TRBD1	TRBV28	TRBJ1-1	TGTGCCAGCAGTTCATTCGGGACAGGAAACACTGAAGCTTTCTTT	CASSSFGTGNTEAFF
15	TRBD1	TRBV29-1	TRBJ1-4	TGCAGCGTTGAACGACAGGGGAGGGGTGGCGAAAAACTGTTTTTT	CSVERQGRGGEKLFF
15	-	TRBV18	TRBJ2-1	TGTGCCAGCACCCGCAACGGAGACGCCTACAATGAGCAGTTCTTC	CASTRNGDAYNEQFF
16	TRBD2	TRBV11-2	TRBJ2-3	TGTGCCAGCAGCTCAGAGTCTAGCGGGGGGACGCATAAGCAGTATTTT	CASSSESSGGTHKQYF
13	-	TRBV29-1	TRBJ1-4	TGCAGCGCAATCCAGGGGATTGGTGAAAAACTGTTTTTT	CSAIQGIGEKLFF
14	-	TRBV6-5	TRBJ2-7	TGTGCCAGCAGTTACAAGGACTACGCCTACGAGCAGTACTTC	CASSYKDYAYEQYF
15	TRBD1	TRBV10-3	TRBJ2-7	TGTGCCATCAGTGAGCGGACAGGGACCTCCTACGAGCAGTACTTC	CAISERTGTSYEQYF
16	TRBD1	TRBV19	TRBJ2-3	TGTGCCTCAGATCCCGGGACAGGGGCGCAGAGAGATACGCAGTATTTT	CASDPGTGAQRDTQYF
11	-	TRBV7-2	TRBJ1-1	TGTGCCAGCAGCTTAGTGGAGGGGGCTTTCTTT	CASSLVEGAFF
18	-	TRBV19	TRBJ2-7	TGTGCCAGTAGTACTAGACGGGAGCGGCAGGTAAACGCCTACGAGCAGTACTTC	CASSTRRERQVNAYEQYF
15	-	TRBV19	TRBJ1-1	TGTGCCAGTAGTAGGGTTGGAGGGGAGAACACTGAAGCTTTCTTT	CASSRVGGENTEAFF
15	TRBD2	TRBV4-1	TRBJ2-7	TGCGCCAGCAGCTATCGACTAGCGGGAGTATACGAGCAGTACTTC	CASSYRLAGVYEQYF
21	-	TRBV9	TRBJ2-7	TGTGCCAGCAGCCCCTCCTTGGGCAGGGGCCGGTCTACGGGCCGCTCCTACGAGCAGTACTTC	CASSPSLGRGRSTGRSYEQYF
14	-	TRBV7-2	TRBJ1-6	TGTGCCAGCAGCCCTGACAATGGGAATTCACCCCTCCACTTT	CASSPDNGNSPLHF
13	TRBD1	TRBV28	TRBJ2-1	TGTGCCAGCTGGGACAGCTCCTACAATGAGCAGTTCTTC	CASWDSSYNEQFF
14	TRBD1	TRBV6-5	TRBJ1-5	TGTGCCAGCAGTTCTCAGGGGGCGAAGCAGCCCCAGCATTTT	CASSSQGAKQPQHF
13	-	TRBV30	TRBJ2-6	TGTGCCTGGAGTAACTCCGGGGCCAACGTCCTGACTTTC	CAWSNSGANVLTF